This record looks at one T cell receptor beta chain sequence and its context. Clones were read by immunoSEQ multiplex PCR, and TCRdb kept only the in-frame ones, dropping some. The sample contains roughly 220,000 clones, 65% to 85% of which appear only once. The V end lost 2 bases, the J end lost 0 bases, and 7 bases lay between the germline ends. Looked up from germline, CDR1 is MNHEY and CDR2 is SVGAGI. CDR3 length: 14 amino acids. This specimen comes from a study of blood T cell repertoires in COVID-19. The sequenced sample consisted of peripheral blood. The chain carries TRBV6-5 and TRBJ1-1; no firm D call. This receptor was obtained from a woman younger than 45 who had recovered from COVID-19. CDR3 amino acids: CASSYEGLNTEAFF. For the CDR3, the DNA is TGTGCCAGCAGTTACGAGGGTTTGAACACTGAAGCTTTCTTT.